Listed below are T cell receptor beta chains from one sample, sequenced in a study of memory CD4+ T cells and cytomegalovirus serostatus. The repertoire was sequenced with immunoSEQ multiplex PCR; TCRdb's copy has only in-frame clones and lacks some. The table shows some 54,000 clones, with around four fifths occurring only once. Sequenced sample: memory CD4+ T cells from blood. Source of these receptors: an adult in good health and CMV-seropositive. Both conserved end residues are part of each CDR3. D genes are given only for firm matches. The size of a clone is reported for some rows only, either as once, few or many, or as a class for expanded clones.

CDR3aa | CDR3nt | d_gene | abundance | v_gene | len | j_gene
CASSSSVQETQYF | TGTGCCAGCAGCTCTAGCGTCCAAGAGACCCAGTACTTC | NA | NA | TRBV7-3 | 13 | TRBJ2-5
CASSSVTGGNTIYF | TGTGCCAGCAGCTCTGTTACTGGGGGAAACACCATATATTTT | NA | NA | TRBV7-6 | 14 | TRBJ1-3
CASSLSGVYGYTF | TGTGCCAGCAGTTTATCAGGGGTCTATGGCTACACCTTC | NA | NA | TRBV27 | 13 | TRBJ1-2
CASSLIGGYGYTF | TGTGCCAGCAGTTTAATAGGGGGCTATGGCTACACCTTC | NA | NA | TRBV27 | 13 | TRBJ1-2
CASSLIGLSKNIQYF | TGTGCCAGCAGCTTGATAGGATTGAGCAAAAACATTCAGTACTTC | NA | NA | TRBV5-6 | 15 | TRBJ2-4
CASTRSRGAQGYGYTF | TGTGCCAGTACCCGGAGCCGGGGGGCCCAGGGCTATGGCTACACCTTC | NA | NA | TRBV19 | 16 | TRBJ1-2
CASSLAAGLGNSPLHF | TGTGCCAGCAGCTTAGCGGCAGGGCTGGGCAATTCACCCCTCCACTTT | NA | once | TRBV7-2 | 16 | TRBJ1-6
CATKWLTNTGELFF | TGTGCCACCAAGTGGCTCACGAACACCGGGGAGCTGTTTTTT | NA | once | TRBV15 | 14 | TRBJ2-2
CASSFHRGDQPQHF | TGTGCCAGCAGTTTCCACAGGGGGGATCAGCCCCAGCATTTT | TRBD1 | NA | TRBV13 | 14 | TRBJ1-5
CASTASGYNSPLHF | TGTGCCAGCACCGCGTCTGGTTATAATTCACCCCTCCACTTT | NA | NA | TRBV6-5 | 14 | TRBJ1-6
CASSEGASRRFDRWYGYTF | TGTGCCAGCAGTGAAGGCGCCAGCAGGAGGTTCGATCGATGGTATGGCTACACCTTC | NA | NA | TRBV6-1 | 19 | TRBJ1-2
CASSEFWGRTGELFF | TGTGCCAGCAGTGAATTTTGGGGAAGGACCGGGGAGCTGTTTTTT | NA | NA | TRBV2 | 15 | TRBJ2-2
CASSFGQGNTEAFF | TGTGCCAGCAGCTTTGGACAGGGGAACACTGAAGCTTTCTTT | TRBD1 | NA | TRBV13 | 14 | TRBJ1-1
CASSERQGNTIYF | TGTGCCAGCAGTGAAAGACAGGGAAACACCATATATTTT | NA | few | TRBV6-1 | 13 | TRBJ1-3
CASYSGTRTRQFF | TGTGCCAGCTACTCCGGGACTAGAACAAGGCAGTTCTTC | TRBD2 | NA | TRBV28 | 13 | TRBJ2-1
CASSRQARETQYF | TGTGCCAGCAGTCGACAGGCGAGGGAGACCCAGTACTTC | NA | NA | TRBV7-2 | 13 | TRBJ2-5
CASSQDPGYLNTEAFF | TGCGCCAGCAGCCAAGATCCCGGATACTTGAACACTGAAGCTTTCTTT | NA | NA | TRBV4-1 | 16 | TRBJ1-1
CASSSGIFSVQETQYF | TGTGCCAGCAGCTCGGGAATCTTCAGCGTGCAAGAGACCCAGTACTTC | NA | once | TRBV5-4 | 16 | TRBJ2-5
CTSSLRGGRNTGELFF | TGCACCAGCAGCCTTAGGGGCGGGAGAAACACCGGGGAGCTGTTTTTT | NA | few | TRBV1 | 16 | TRBJ2-2
CASSQLAGASYEQYF | TGCGCCAGCAGCCAGTTAGCGGGGGCCTCCTACGAGCAGTACTTC | TRBD2 | NA | TRBV4-3 | 15 | TRBJ2-7
CSVELAGVGTDTQYF | TGCAGCGTTGAATTAGCGGGAGTAGGCACAGATACGCAGTATTTT | TRBD2 | NA | TRBV29-1 | 15 | TRBJ2-3
CARSTLVPPLHF | TGTGCCAGAAGCACCCTGGTGCCACCCCTCCACTTT | NA | few | TRBV5-3 | 12 | TRBJ1-6
CASSLPVGWEQYF | TGTGCCAGCAGCTTACCGGTCGGGTGGGAGCAGTACTTC | NA | NA | TRBV11-2 | 13 | TRBJ2-7
CASSLGGNTDTQYF | TGTGCCAGCAGCTTAGGCGGGAACACAGATACGCAGTATTTT | NA | NA | TRBV11-3 | 14 | TRBJ2-3
CASSRDRVKGRNTEAFF | TGTGCCAGCAGCCGCGACAGGGTAAAGGGGAGGAACACTGAAGCTTTCTTT | TRBD1 | NA | TRBV5-4 | 17 | TRBJ1-1
CASSNFPGQAKAMNTEAFF | TGTGCCAGCAGCAACTTCCCTGGACAGGCAAAAGCTATGAACACTGAAGCTTTCTTT | NA | few | TRBV21-1 | 19 | TRBJ1-1
CASTRGDRGHGYTF | TGTGCCAGCACCCGAGGGGACAGGGGGCATGGCTACACCTTC | TRBD1 | NA | TRBV28 | 14 | TRBJ1-2